What follows are 3 T cell receptor beta chains derived from one specimen sequenced in a study of cytomegalovirus exposure and HLA in healthy donors. 13 Jbeta primers and 60 Vbeta primers were used for the PCR. Assay: immunoSEQ multiplex PCR; the TCRdb copy retains only in-frame clones and omits some. Of about 160,000 clones listed, around 75% are singletons. Sequences were obtained from PBMCs. The receptor source for this set is a human donor in good health.

On this clone: This CDR3 is also generated by other DNA sequences in the sample. The rearrangement joins TRBV11-2 to TRBJ2-7; 7 bases fit TRBD2. This CDR3 comprises 14 residues. After removal of 0 bases from V and 1 base from J, the junction contained 0 bases not matched to a gene. Germline lookup yields CDR1 SGHAT and CDR2 FQNNGV. The CDR3: CASSLERGSYEQYF. Written as DNA, the CDR3 is TGTGCCAGCAGCTTAGAGCGGGGGTCCTACGAGCAGTACTTC.

This rearrangement joins TRBV9 to TRBJ2-5, with TRBD2 identical over 7 bases. The CDR3 totals 14 residues. Trimming removed 4 bases from V and 5 bases from J; junction bases left unmatched: 8. CDR1 and CDR2 from the germline V gene are SGDLS and YYNGEE. The CDR3: CASSPWEGLETQYF. The CDR3 DNA reads as TGTGCCAGCAGCCCATGGGAGGGTTTGGAGACCCAGTACTTC.

The V gene is TRBV6-4, the J gene TRBJ1-1; maybe TRBD1 (6 bases). Trimming took off 0 bases at V and 14 bases at J, with 22 bases between the two ends. This CDR3 comprises 15 residues. Germline V gives CDR1 MRHNA, CDR2 SNTAGT. The CDR3 here is CASSDSWGLGLGRFF. In nucleotides, the CDR3 is TGTGCCAGCAGTGACTCCTGGGGGCTGGGACTAGGAAGATTCTTT.